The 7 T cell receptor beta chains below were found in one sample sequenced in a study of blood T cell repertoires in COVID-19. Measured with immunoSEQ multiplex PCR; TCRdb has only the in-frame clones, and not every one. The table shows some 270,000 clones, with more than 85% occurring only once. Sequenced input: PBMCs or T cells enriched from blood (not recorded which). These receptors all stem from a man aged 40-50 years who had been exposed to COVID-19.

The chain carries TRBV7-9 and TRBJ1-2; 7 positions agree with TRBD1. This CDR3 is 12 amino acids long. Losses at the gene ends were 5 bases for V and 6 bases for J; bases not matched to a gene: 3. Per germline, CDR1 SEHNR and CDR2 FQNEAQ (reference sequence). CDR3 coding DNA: TGTGCCAGCAGCGTACAGGGGAATGGCTACACCTTC. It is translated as CASSVQGNGYTF.

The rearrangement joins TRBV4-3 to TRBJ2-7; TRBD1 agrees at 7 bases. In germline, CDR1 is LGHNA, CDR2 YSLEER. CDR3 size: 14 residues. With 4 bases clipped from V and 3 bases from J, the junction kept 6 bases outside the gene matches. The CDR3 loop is CASSPYGDSYEQYF. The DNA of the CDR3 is TGCGCCAGCAGCCCCTATGGGGACAGCTACGAGCAGTACTTC.

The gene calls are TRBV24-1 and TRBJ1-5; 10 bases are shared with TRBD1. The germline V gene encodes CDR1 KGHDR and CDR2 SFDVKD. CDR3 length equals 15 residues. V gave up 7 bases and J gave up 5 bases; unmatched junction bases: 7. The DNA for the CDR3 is TGTGCCACCAGCGAGGGACAGGGGAACCATCAGCCCCAGCATTTT. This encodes CATSEGQGNHQPQHF.

Written as DNA, the CDR3 is TGTGCCAGCAGTAAGACAGCGACCGGGGAGCTGTTTTTT. Encoded protein: CASSKTATGELFF. The V and J genes are TRBV12-3 or TRBV12-4 and TRBJ2-2; possible D gene TRBD1, 5 bases. This CDR3 has 13 residues. The V end was cut by 5 bases, the J end by 5 bases, with 9 bases between.

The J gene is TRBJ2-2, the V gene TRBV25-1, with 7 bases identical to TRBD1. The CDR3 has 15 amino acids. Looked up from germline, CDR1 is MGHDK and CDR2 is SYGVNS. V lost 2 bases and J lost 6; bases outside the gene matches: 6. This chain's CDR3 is CASSEKTGLAGELFF. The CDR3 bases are TGTGCCAGCAGTGAAAAGACAGGGCTCGCCGGGGAGCTGTTTTTT. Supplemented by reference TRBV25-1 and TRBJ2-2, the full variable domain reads EADIYQTPRYLVIGTGKKITLECSQTMGHDKMYWYQQDPGMELHLIHYSYGVNSTEKGDLSSESTVSRIRTEHFPLTLESARPSHTSQYLCASSEKTGLAGELFFGEGSRLTVL.

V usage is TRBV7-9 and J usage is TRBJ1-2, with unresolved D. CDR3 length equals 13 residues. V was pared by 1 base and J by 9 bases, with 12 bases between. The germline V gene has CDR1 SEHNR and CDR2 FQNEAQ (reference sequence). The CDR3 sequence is CASSLDSSGSYTF. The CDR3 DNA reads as TGTGCCAGCAGCTTAGACTCGAGCGGCAGCTACACCTTC. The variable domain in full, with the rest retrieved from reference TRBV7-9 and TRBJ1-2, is DTGVSQNPRHKITKRGQNVTFRCDPISEHNRLYWYRQTLGQGPEFLTYFQNEAQLEKSRLLSDRFSAERPKGSFSTLEIQRTEQGDSAMYLCASSLDSSGSYTFGSGTRLTVV.

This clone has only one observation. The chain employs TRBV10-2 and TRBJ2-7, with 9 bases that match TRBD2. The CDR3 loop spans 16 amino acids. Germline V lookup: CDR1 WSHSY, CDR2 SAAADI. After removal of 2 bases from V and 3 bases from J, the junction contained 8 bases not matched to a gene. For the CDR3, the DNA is TGCGCCAGCAGTGAGGGCGAGACTAGCGGTTACTACGAGCAGTACTTC. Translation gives CASSEGETSGYYEQYF.